The next 10 T cell receptor beta chains were all read from a single sample in a study of shared clonotypes between healthy human individuals. Clones were sequenced by immunoSEQ multiplex PCR, and TCRdb holds only the in-frame ones, with some missing. The sample has more than 2 million clones, roughly 96% seen once. The sequenced sample consisted of naive CD4+ T cells sorted from blood. Subset described: CD45RA+ positively selected. These receptors originate from a man aged 18 to 29 in good health.

The chain links TRBV2 to TRBJ1-1, with 7 nucleotides matching TRBD1. Germline loops: CDR1 SNHLY, CDR2 FYNNEI. The length of the CDR3 is 13 residues. J lost 1 base, V lost 7 bases, and 3 bases had no gene match. The CDR3 bases are TGTGCCAGCAAGGGACAGCCGAACACTGAAGCTTTCTTT. Translation: CASKGQPNTEAFF.

This rearrangement joins TRBV11-2 to TRBJ2-7; tentatively, D is TRBD2 (7 bases). CDR1 SGHAT and CDR2 FQNNGV come from the germline V gene. V lost 5 bases and J lost 3, with 17 bases in between. The CDR3 has 15 amino acids. CDR3 sequence (DNA): TGTGCCAGCAGCCATGGGGGGGGCTTGCTCTACGAGCAGTACTTC. Protein: CASSHGGGLLYEQYF.

The chain has TRBV4-1 and TRBJ1-1, with 8 bases that match TRBD1. The CDR3 totals 15 residues. CDR1 is MGHRA, CDR2 YSYEKL, per germline. V trimming: 4 bases; J trimming: 4 bases; junction bases outside the gene matches: 8. The CDR3 DNA reads TGCGCCAGCAGCCCCCAGGACAGGGATGGCACTGAAGCTTTCTTT. Protein product: CASSPQDRDGTEAFF.

V and J are TRBV10-2 and TRBJ2-3; possibly TRBD1 or TRBD2 for D (5 bases each). This CDR3 spans 15 amino acids. The V end was cut by 2 bases, the J end by 3 bases, with 12 bases between. Germline assignment: CDR1 WSHSY and CDR2 SAAADI. The CDR3 coding sequence is TGCGCCAGCAGTGAGAGGAGCTGGGGGACAGATACGCAGTATTTT. Its translation: CASSERSWGTDTQYF.

This chain links TRBV6-5 with TRBJ2-5; D is perhaps TRBD1 or TRBD2 (6 bases each). The CDR3 consists of 14 residues. Germline CDR1 and CDR2: MNHEY and SVGAGI. Trimming took 5 bases from V and 3 from J, leaving 13 bases between them. CDR3 nucleotide sequence: TGTGCCAGCAGTGATAGAGGGGGGAAAGAGACCCAGTACTTC. The encoded protein is CASSDRGGKETQYF.

Remarks on this clone: Relative to the germline gene, one junction end is altered; a read error may explain this. This rearrangement joins TRBV2 to TRBJ1-2; D perhaps matches TRBD1 (6 bases). Looked up from germline, CDR1 is SNHLY and CDR2 is FYNNEI. This CDR3 is built from 11 residues. DNA for the CDR3: TGTGCCAGCACCTACCCCGGGGGGACACTTTTC. This sequence encodes CASTYPGGTLF.

The genes are TRBV6-5 and TRBJ2-2; TRBD1 aligns across 8 bases. Germline CDR1 is MNHEY and CDR2 is SVGAGI. This CDR3 region has 14 residues. V shed 7 bases and J 2 bases; nucleotides not matched to a gene: 3. The CDR3 spells CASKGTGNTGELFF. The CDR3 DNA follows: TGTGCCAGCAAAGGGACAGGAAACACCGGGGAGCTGTTTTTT.

The CDR3 spells CASKGAAYYEQYF. The DNA for the CDR3 is TGTGCCAGCAAAGGGGCGGCGTACTACGAGCAGTACTTC. The V call is TRBV6-5, the J call TRBJ2-7; tentatively, D is TRBD1 (5 bases). Germline assignment: CDR1 MNHEY and CDR2 SVGAGI. The CDR3 is 13 amino acids. Deletions cut 7 bases from V and 3 bases from J, with 13 bases between.

The rearrangement uses TRBV9 and TRBJ2-3, with D unresolved. The CDR3 covers 14 residues. CDR1 is SGDLS, CDR2 YYNGEE, per germline. Trimming removed 0 bases from V and 6 bases from J, with 11 bases in between. CDR3 coding DNA: TGTGCCAGCAGCGTAGCTGGGCTGCCGGATACGCAGTATTTT. Amino acids: CASSVAGLPDTQYF.

This clone was detected once. The V and J genes are TRBV5-4 and TRBJ2-6, with 7 nucleotides matching TRBD1. Germline CDR1 reads SGHNT; CDR2 reads YYREEE (reference sequence). V was clipped by 0 bases and J by 0 bases; unmatched bases: 3. The CDR3 has 17 amino acids. The CDR3 is CASSLGQGPSGANVLTF. CDR3 bases: TGTGCCAGCAGCTTGGGACAGGGACCCTCTGGGGCCAACGTCCTGACTTTC.